Below, 27 T cell receptor beta chains from the same sample are listed, as sequenced in a study of cytomegalovirus exposure and HLA in healthy donors. Method: immunoSEQ multiplex PCR; TCRdb's copy keeps in-frame clones and lacks some. The sample has under 200,000 clones; 86% are singletons. Sequences were obtained from PBMCs. The origin of the receptors is a woman aged 18-29 years in good health and CMV-seronegative.

This rearrangement joins TRBV4-1 to TRBJ2-5, with 12 bases identical to TRBD1. This CDR3 is 19 amino acids long. The V segment lost 1 base and the J segment 1 base; nucleotides outside the gene matches: 10. From germline, CDR1 is MGHRA and CDR2 YSYEKL. CDR3 loop: CASSQVGSGTGGFQETQYF. CDR3 nucleotides: TGCGCCAGCAGCCAAGTTGGTAGCGGGACAGGGGGCTTCCAAGAGACCCAGTACTTC.

The rearrangement uses TRBV7-3 and TRBJ1-1; D is unresolved. Trimming shortened V by 2 bases and J by 12 bases, and 10 bases separated the two germline ends. This CDR3 spans 11 amino acids. Germline assignment: CDR1 SGHTA and CDR2 FQGTGA. The CDR3 DNA follows: TGTGCCAGCAGCTTAGGAGGGATGACTTTCTTT. Amino acid sequence: CASSLGGMTFF.

The chain is built from TRBV7-9 and TRBJ2-7, with D possibly TRBD1 on 7 matching bases. V gave up 5 bases and J gave up 2 bases, with 22 bases separating them. Looked up from germline, CDR1 is SEHNR and CDR2 is FQNEAQ (reference sequence). The CDR3 consists of 17 residues. CDR3 sequence (DNA): TGTGCCAGCAGCCATCCAACTGACAGGGAGGTTACCTACGAGCAGTACTTC. Its translation: CASSHPTDREVTYEQYF.

This rearrangement joins TRBV29-1 to TRBJ2-1, with TRBD2 matching 7 bases. Germline V gene lookup returns CDR1 SQVTM and CDR2 ANQGSEA. The CDR3 totals 13 residues. Trimming at V came to 4 bases and at J to 7 bases, leaving 7 bases not matched to a gene. CDR3 loop: CSVGRESWNEQFF. DNA for the CDR3: TGCAGCGTTGGGCGGGAGTCTTGGAATGAGCAGTTCTTC.

The V and J genes are TRBV4-1 and TRBJ1-3; tentative D call: TRBD1 (6 bases). Germline V gene lookup returns CDR1 MGHRA and CDR2 YSYEKL. The V end was cut by 3 bases, the J end by 2 bases, with 17 bases between. The CDR3 is 17 amino acids. As DNA, the CDR3 is TGCGCCAGCAGCCAGCACCCTGACAGGCGTACTGGAAACACCATATATTTT. This translates into CASSQHPDRRTGNTIYF.

The chain couples TRBV5-1 to TRBJ1-2; D not certain. Germline loops: CDR1 SGHRS, CDR2 YFSETQ. The ends were cut back, 4 bases at V and 6 bases at J, with 10 bases in the middle. This CDR3 has 12 residues. The CDR3 here is CASSPAVDGYTF. For the CDR3, the DNA is TGCGCCAGCAGCCCTGCAGTGGATGGCTACACCTTC. Drawing the rest from reference TRBV5-1 and TRBJ1-2, the complete variable domain is KAGVTQTPRYLIKTRGQQVTLSCSPISGHRSVSWYQQTPGQGLQFLFEYFSETQRNKGNFPGRFSGRQFSNSRSEMNVSTLELGDSALYLCASSPAVDGYTFGSGTRLTVV.

This rearrangement joins TRBV2 to TRBJ1-2; the D gene is possibly TRBD1 (6 bases). CDR1 and CDR2 (germline): SNHLY, FYNNEI. This CDR3 is built from 13 residues. Trimming shortened V by 2 bases and J by 7 bases, and 11 bases separated the two germline ends. The CDR3 loop reads CASSESGVGGYTF. Here the CDR3 DNA reads TGTGCCAGCAGTGAATCAGGGGTCGGTGGCTACACCTTC.

The chain employs TRBV6-1 and TRBJ2-7; tentatively, D is TRBD1 (6 bases). Germline V gene data show CDR1 as MNHNS and CDR2 as SASEGT. This CDR3 is built from 15 residues. With 6 bases removed from V and 4 bases from J, the gap between germline ends came to 19 bases. The CDR3 reads CASRKTGLVFYEQYF. The CDR3 DNA is TGTGCCAGCAGAAAGACAGGCTTGGTTTTTTACGAGCAGTACTTC.

The rearrangement uses TRBV27 and TRBJ2-3, with D perhaps TRBD1 (6 bases). Germline V gene sequence: CDR1 MNHEY, CDR2 SMNVEV (reference sequence). Trimming removed 7 bases from V and 0 bases from J, with 23 bases in between. The CDR3 has 18 residues. The CDR3 loop is CASTMTGAVFSSTDTQYF. CDR3 bases: TGTGCCAGCACCATGACAGGAGCCGTCTTCTCTAGCACAGATACGCAGTATTTT.

The chain carries TRBV7-2 and TRBJ2-7; TRBD1 matches at 7 bases. V gave up 3 bases and J gave up 2 bases; unmatched junction bases: 13. Germline loops: CDR1 SGHTA, CDR2 FQGNSA. The CDR3 contains 17 residues. The CDR3 DNA is TGTGCCAGCAGCTTTCTCCAACAGGGGCTCCCCACCTACGAGCAGTACTTC. It yields the protein CASSFLQQGLPTYEQYF. Full variable domain (remainder filled in from reference TRBV7-2 and TRBJ2-7): GAGVSQSPSNKVTEKGKDVELRCDPISGHTALYWYRQSLGQGLEFLIYFQGNSAPDKSGLPSDRFSAERTGGSVSTLTIQRTQQEDSAVYLCASSFLQQGLPTYEQYFGPGTRLTVT.

This clone has just one count. This chain uses TRBV10-3 with TRBJ1-2, with D maybe TRBD1 (6 bases). The ends were cut back, 10 bases at V and 5 bases at J, with 20 bases in the middle. CDR1 is ENHRY, CDR2 SYGVKD, per germline. The CDR3 length is 14 residues. CDR3 DNA sequence: TGTGCCACTCTATTCCGACAGGCCGAATATGGCTACACCTTC. Translation gives CATLFRQAEYGYTF.

The V gene is TRBV5-4, the J gene TRBJ2-1; 7 nucleotides line up with TRBD2. The CDR3 is 15 amino acids. Per the germline V gene, CDR1 is SGHNT and CDR2 is YYREEE (reference sequence). J lost 0 bases, V lost 4 bases, and 4 bases had no gene match. The CDR3 reads CASSNRDYSYNEQFF. The CDR3, as DNA: TGTGCCAGCAGCAACCGGGACTACTCCTACAATGAGCAGTTCTTC.

The V and J genes are TRBV19 and TRBJ1-5; 10 bases align to TRBD1. The CDR3 runs to 20 residues. Germline V CDR1 and CDR2: LNHDA, SQIVND (reference sequence). The trim removed 5 bases at V and 4 bases at J, leaving 20 bases unmatched. CDR3 loop: CASSSTGTGVSTLRNQPQHF. The CDR3 DNA is TGTGCCAGTAGTTCCACCGGGACAGGGGTGTCCACCCTGCGAAATCAGCCCCAGCATTTT.

J is TRBJ2-5 and V is TRBV6-1; D might be TRBD2 (5 bases). The CDR3 covers 14 residues. Trimming took off 3 bases at V and 5 bases at J, with 13 bases between the two ends. Germline V gene lookup returns CDR1 MNHNS and CDR2 SASEGT. The CDR3 spells CASSEGPREETQYF. The DNA for the CDR3 is TGTGCCAGCAGTGAGGGCCCGAGGGAGGAGACCCAGTACTTC.

V is TRBV7-2 and J is TRBJ1-2; 7 bases map to TRBD1. The junction had 2 bases not matched to a gene; V was cut back by 4 bases and J by 3 bases. Germline V CDR1 and CDR2: SGHTA, FQGNSA. This CDR3 spans 13 amino acids. CDR3 nucleotide sequence: TGTGCCAGCAGCTCCGGGACAGACTATGGCTACACCTTC. Translated, it gives CASSSGTDYGYTF.

The V gene is TRBV29-1, the J gene TRBJ2-5, with 8 bases aligning to TRBD1. After removal of 7 bases from V and 5 bases from J, the junction contained 3 bases not matched to a gene. The CDR3 has 11 amino acids. Germline CDR1 SQVTM, CDR2 ANQGSEA. CDR3 amino acids: CSGYRGETQYF. Here the CDR3 DNA reads TGCAGCGGGTACAGGGGGGAGACCCAGTACTTC.

The V and J genes are TRBV30 and TRBJ1-1, with D maybe TRBD1 (5 bases). This CDR3 spans 14 amino acids. Trimming took off 6 bases at V and 3 bases at J, with 17 bases between the two ends. Germline V gene lookup returns CDR1 GTSNPN and CDR2 SVGIG (reference sequence). In nucleotides, the CDR3 is TGTGCCTGCGACCATCCCGACAGAGACACTGAAGCTTTCTTT. Its translation is CACDHPDRDTEAFF.

This rearrangement joins TRBV6-1 to TRBJ2-1; 7 bases agree with TRBD1. Trimming cost V 7 bases and J 5 bases; bases outside gene matches: 8. CDR1 MNHNS and CDR2 SASEGT come from the germline V gene. This CDR3 is 14 amino acids long. In DNA form, the CDR3 reads TGTGCCAGCATTCCGGGACAGAGACACAATGAGCAGTTCTTC. Protein product: CASIPGQRHNEQFF.

The chain links TRBV7-6 to TRBJ1-1, with D perhaps matching TRBD1 (5 bases). This CDR3 has 17 residues. Germline V gene sequence: CDR1 SGHVS, CDR2 FNYEAQ. V lost 2 bases and J lost 1, with 17 bases in between. The CDR3 region is CASSLRGPGQANTEAFF. CDR3 bases: TGTGCCAGCAGCTTAAGGGGTCCCGGACAAGCGAACACTGAAGCTTTCTTT.

This chain links TRBV5-1 with TRBJ1-2; 7 nucleotides agree with TRBD1. This CDR3 spans 17 amino acids. Trimming at V came to 3 bases and at J to 2 bases, leaving 13 bases not matched to a gene. Germline CDR1 and CDR2: SGHRS and YFSETQ. CDR3 sequence: CASSSGTATFLNYGYTF. In nucleotides, the CDR3 is TGCGCCAGCAGCTCGGGGACAGCTACCTTCCTGAACTATGGCTACACCTTC. Using reference TRBV5-1 and TRBJ1-2 for the parts outside the CDR3, the full variable domain is KAGVTQTPRYLIKTRGQQVTLSCSPISGHRSVSWYQQTPGQGLQFLFEYFSETQRNKGNFPGRFSGRQFSNSRSEMNVSTLELGDSALYLCASSSGTATFLNYGYTFGSGTRLTVV.

The rearrangement joins TRBV7-2 to TRBJ1-1, with D hard to call. There are 11 residues in the CDR3. Germline values: CDR1 SGHTA, CDR2 FQGNSA. Trimming removed 7 bases from V and 3 bases from J, with 6 bases in between. As DNA, the CDR3 is TGTGCCAGCACCCCGTACACTGAAGCTTTCTTT. The encoded protein is CASTPYTEAFF.

The V gene is TRBV30, the J gene TRBJ1-6; D gene uncertain. The CDR3 contains 14 residues. The V gene's germline CDR1 is GTSNPN and CDR2 SVGIG (reference sequence). Trimming took off 2 bases at V and 3 bases at J, with 8 bases between the two ends. CDR3 sequence: CAWSRGSYNSPLHF. The CDR3 bases are TGTGCCTGGAGTCGGGGAAGCTATAATTCACCCCTCCACTTT.

This clone was seen once. This chain links TRBV6-5 with TRBJ1-1; D is undetermined. V lost 5 bases, J lost 3 bases, and 16 bases lay in between. The germline V gene encodes CDR1 MNHEY and CDR2 SVGAGI. The CDR3 runs to 15 residues. As DNA, the CDR3 is TGTGCCAGCAGTCACACTATCGGAACCTACACTGAAGCTTTCTTT. It translates to CASSHTIGTYTEAFF.

V is TRBV27 and J is TRBJ1-1; 7 bases line up with TRBD1. Germline lookup yields CDR1 MNHEY and CDR2 SMNVEV (reference sequence). There are 16 residues in the CDR3. With 7 bases clipped from V and 1 base from J, the junction kept 12 bases outside the gene matches. CDR3 nucleotides: TGTGCCAGCAACCCGGGACAGCGATCTTGGAACACTGAAGCTTTCTTT. Amino acid sequence: CASNPGQRSWNTEAFF.

The chain uses TRBV29-1 and TRBJ2-6, with TRBD1 identical over 8 bases. V shed 7 bases, J shed 4 bases, and the junction held 3 bases outside the gene matches. Germline assignment: CDR1 SQVTM and CDR2 ANQGSEA. The CDR3 is 13 amino acids. The CDR3 DNA follows: TGCAGCGCAGGGGGCTCCGGGGCCAACGTCCTGACTTTC. This encodes CSAGGSGANVLTF.

This chain connects TRBV9 to TRBJ1-2, with 9 bases lining up with TRBD1. Trimming removed 0 bases from V and 2 bases from J; junction bases left unmatched: 2. CDR3 length equals 15 residues. Germline loops: CDR1 SGDLS, CDR2 YYNGEE. The CDR3 is CASSVAGQGNYGYTF. The CDR3 DNA sequence: TGTGCCAGCAGCGTAGCTGGACAGGGGAACTATGGCTACACCTTC.

V and J are TRBV4-2 and TRBJ1-3; unclear D gene. V lost 0 bases and J lost 0, with 9 bases in between. This CDR3 has 16 residues. CDR1 and CDR2 (germline): LGHNA, YNFKEQ. CDR3 in amino acids: CASSQDGKNSGNTIYF. CDR3 DNA: TGTGCCAGCAGCCAAGACGGTAAAAACTCTGGAAACACCATATATTTT.